This T cell receptor beta chain is drawn from a study of blood T cells in healthy people across ages. V lost 4 bases and J 14 bases, leaving 12 bases between the germline ends. Germline assignment: CDR1 SGHTA and CDR2 FQGNSA. The length of the CDR3 is 11 residues. There are many counts of this clonotype. It was with a sample-barcoded 5' primer and a J-beta primer mix that a second PCR of roughly 7 to 12 cycles was run. MiXCR, run by TCRdb on the 5' RACE reads, gives a single entry per CDR3 protein. The data contain 650,000 to 1,000,000 distinct CDR3 sequences, 30% to 45% of them singletons. The clonotype originates from a man between 18 and 29 years old in good health. The material sequenced was blood. The rearrangement joins TRBV7-2 to TRBJ2-1; D may be TRBD2 (5 bases). This chain's CDR3 is CASSYGGAEFF. The CDR3, as DNA: TGTGCCAGCAGCTATGGCGGAGCGGAGTTCTTC. Full variable domain (remainder filled in from reference TRBV7-2 and TRBJ2-1): GAGVSQSPSNKVTEKGKDVELRCDPISGHTALYWYRQSLGQGLEFLIYFQGNSAPDKSGLPSDRFSAERTGGSVSTLTIQRTQQEDSAVYLCASSYGGAEFFGPGTRLTVL.